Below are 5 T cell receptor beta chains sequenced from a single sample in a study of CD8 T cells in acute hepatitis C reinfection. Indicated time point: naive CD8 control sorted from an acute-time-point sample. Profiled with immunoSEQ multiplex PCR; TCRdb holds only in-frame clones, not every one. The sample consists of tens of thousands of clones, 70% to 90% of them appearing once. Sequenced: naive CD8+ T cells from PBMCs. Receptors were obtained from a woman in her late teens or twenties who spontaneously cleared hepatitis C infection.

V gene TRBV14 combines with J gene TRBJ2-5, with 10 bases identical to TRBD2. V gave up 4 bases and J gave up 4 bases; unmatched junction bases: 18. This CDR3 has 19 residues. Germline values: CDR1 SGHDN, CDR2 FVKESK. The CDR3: CASSPLWASGRGFSETQYF. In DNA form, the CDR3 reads TGTGCCAGCAGCCCCTTATGGGCTAGCGGGAGAGGGTTTTCAGAGACCCAGTACTTC. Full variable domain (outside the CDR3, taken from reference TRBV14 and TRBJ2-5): EAGVTQFPSHSVIEKGQTVTLRCDPISGHDNLYWYRRVMGKEIKFLLHFVKESKQDESGMPNNRFLAERTGGTYSTLKVQPAELEDSGVYFCASSPLWASGRGFSETQYFGPGTRLLVL.

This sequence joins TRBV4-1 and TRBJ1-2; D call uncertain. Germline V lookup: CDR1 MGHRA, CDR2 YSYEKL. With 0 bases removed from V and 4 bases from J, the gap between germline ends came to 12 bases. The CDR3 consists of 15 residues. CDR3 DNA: TGCGCCAGCAGCCAAGATGAGGCGGGTTTCTATGGCTACACCTTC. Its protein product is CASSQDEAGFYGYTF.

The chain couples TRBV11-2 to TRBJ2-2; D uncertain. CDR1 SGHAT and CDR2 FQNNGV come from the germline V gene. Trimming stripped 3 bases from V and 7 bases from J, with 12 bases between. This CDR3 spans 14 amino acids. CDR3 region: CASSFREYVGELFF. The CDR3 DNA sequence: TGTGCCAGCAGCTTCCGAGAGTATGTCGGGGAGCTGTTTTTT.

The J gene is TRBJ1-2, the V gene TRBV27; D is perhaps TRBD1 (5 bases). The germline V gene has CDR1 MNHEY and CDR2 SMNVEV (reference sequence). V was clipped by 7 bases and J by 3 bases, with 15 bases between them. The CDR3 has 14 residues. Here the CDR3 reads CASKGHSTHYGYTF. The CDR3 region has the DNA TGTGCCAGCAAAGGACACTCGACGCACTATGGCTACACCTTC.

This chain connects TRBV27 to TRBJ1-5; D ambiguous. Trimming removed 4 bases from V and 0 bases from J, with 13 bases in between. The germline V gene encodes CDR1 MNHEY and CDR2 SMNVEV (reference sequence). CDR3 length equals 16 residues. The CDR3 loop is CASSSTASYSNQPQHF. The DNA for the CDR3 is TGTGCCAGCAGTTCCACGGCCAGTTATAGCAATCAGCCCCAGCATTTT.